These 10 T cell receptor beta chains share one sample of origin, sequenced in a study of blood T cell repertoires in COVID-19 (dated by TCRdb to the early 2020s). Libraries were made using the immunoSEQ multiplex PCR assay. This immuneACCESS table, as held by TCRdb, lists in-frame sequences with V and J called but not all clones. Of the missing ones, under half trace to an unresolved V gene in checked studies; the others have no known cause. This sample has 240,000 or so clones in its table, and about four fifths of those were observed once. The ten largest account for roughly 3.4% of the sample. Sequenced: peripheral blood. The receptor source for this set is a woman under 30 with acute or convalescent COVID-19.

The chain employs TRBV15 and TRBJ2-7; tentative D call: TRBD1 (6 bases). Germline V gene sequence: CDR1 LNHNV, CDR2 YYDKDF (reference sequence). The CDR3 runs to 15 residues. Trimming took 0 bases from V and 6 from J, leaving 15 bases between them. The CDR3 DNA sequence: TGTGCCACCAGCAGAGACCTACAGGGTCCCTTCGAGCAGTACTTC. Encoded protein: CATSRDLQGPFEQYF.

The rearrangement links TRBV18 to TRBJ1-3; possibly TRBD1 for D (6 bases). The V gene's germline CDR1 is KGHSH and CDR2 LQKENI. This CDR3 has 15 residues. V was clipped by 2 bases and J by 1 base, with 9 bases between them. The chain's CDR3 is CASSPFGTSGNTIYF. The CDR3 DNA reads TGTGCCAGCTCACCATTTGGGACATCTGGAAACACCATATATTTT.

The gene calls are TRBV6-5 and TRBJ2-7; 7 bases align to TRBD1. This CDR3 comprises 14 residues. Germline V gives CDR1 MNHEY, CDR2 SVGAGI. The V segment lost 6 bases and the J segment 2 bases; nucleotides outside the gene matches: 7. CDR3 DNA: TGTGCCAGCAGACCCCTGACAGGGCCCTACGAGCAGTACTTC. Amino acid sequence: CASRPLTGPYEQYF.

CDR3 sequence (DNA): TGTGCCAGCAGCGCGGGACTCAGCTATCGGTACTTC. It codes for CASSAGLSYRYF. The J gene is TRBJ2-5, the V gene TRBV6-2 or TRBV6-3, with D possibly being TRBD2 (6 bases). Trimming removed 6 bases from V and 13 bases from J, with 18 bases in between. CDR3 length: 12 amino acids. Germline CDR1 reads MNHEY; CDR2 reads SVGEGT.

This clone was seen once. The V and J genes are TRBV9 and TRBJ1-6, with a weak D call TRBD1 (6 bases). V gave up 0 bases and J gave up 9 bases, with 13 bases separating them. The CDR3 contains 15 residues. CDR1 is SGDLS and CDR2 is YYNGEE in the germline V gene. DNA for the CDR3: TGTGCCAGCAGCGTAGACAGGGCGGTTGGTTCACCCCTCCACTTT. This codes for CASSVDRAVGSPLHF.

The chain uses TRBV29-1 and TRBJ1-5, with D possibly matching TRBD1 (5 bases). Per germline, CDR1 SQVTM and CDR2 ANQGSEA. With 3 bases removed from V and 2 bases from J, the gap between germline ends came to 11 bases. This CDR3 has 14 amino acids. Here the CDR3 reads CSVESGVGNQPQHF. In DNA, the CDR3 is TGCAGCGTTGAGTCGGGGGTGGGCAATCAGCCCCAGCATTTT.

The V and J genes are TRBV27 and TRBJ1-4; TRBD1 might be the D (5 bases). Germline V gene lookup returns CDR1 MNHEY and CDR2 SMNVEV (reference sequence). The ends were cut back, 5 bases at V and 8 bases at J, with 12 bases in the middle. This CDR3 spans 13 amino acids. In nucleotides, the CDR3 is TGTGCCAGCAGTCCTAGGGGTCGAGAAAAACTGTTTTTT. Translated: CASSPRGREKLFF.

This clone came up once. In DNA form, the CDR3 reads TGCGCCAGCAGCCAAGATTTAGAGGCTAGCGGGAATGAGCAGTTCTTC. Encoded protein: CASSQDLEASGNEQFF. V is TRBV4-3 and J is TRBJ2-1, with TRBD2 identical over 8 bases. Germline V gene data show CDR1 as LGHNA and CDR2 as YSLEER. The CDR3 sequence is 16 residues long. V dropped 0 bases and J dropped 7; count of bases not matched to a gene: 8.

This CDR3 is CASSSQGGNTEAFF. CDR3 DNA sequence: TGTGCCAGCAGTTCACAGGGGGGGAACACTGAAGCTTTCTTT. The chain couples TRBV27 to TRBJ1-1; 8 bases agree with TRBD1. Germline CDR1 reads MNHEY; CDR2 reads SMNVEV (reference sequence). The CDR3 loop spans 14 amino acids. V lost 4 bases and J lost 1; bases outside the gene matches: 2.

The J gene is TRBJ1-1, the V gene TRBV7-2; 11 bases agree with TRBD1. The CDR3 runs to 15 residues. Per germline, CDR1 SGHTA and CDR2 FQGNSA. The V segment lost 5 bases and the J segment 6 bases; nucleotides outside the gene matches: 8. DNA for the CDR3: TGTGCCAGCAGCCCGAGGACAGGGGGCGACGCTGAAGCTTTCTTT. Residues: CASSPRTGGDAEAFF. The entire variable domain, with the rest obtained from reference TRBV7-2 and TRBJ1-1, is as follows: GAGVSQSPSNKVTEKGKDVELRCDPISGHTALYWYRQSLGQGLEFLIYFQGNSAPDKSGLPSDRFSAERTGGSVSTLTIQRTQQEDSAVYLCASSPRTGGDAEAFFGQGTRLTVV.